These 21 T cell receptor beta chains came from one sample sequenced in a study of shared clonotypes between healthy human individuals. The naive CD8 fraction comprised CD45RO-negative cells positively selected for CCR7 and excluded terminally differentiated effector memory CD45RA+ cells. TCRdb's copy holds only in-frame clones and misses some; the assay was immunoSEQ multiplex PCR. The sample has about 2.1 million clones; 93% are singletons. Sequencing was done on a sample of naive CD8+ T cells from PBMCs. Receptors were obtained from a man aged 18 to 35 in good health. Some clones in this sample may be carry-over from other donors' samples.

This clone came up once. The chain carries TRBV6-5 and TRBJ2-1; 13 nucleotides align to TRBD2. CDR1 is MNHEY, CDR2 SVGAGI, per germline. The J segment lost 8 bases and the V segment lost 6 bases, leaving 7 bases of the junction unmatched. This CDR3 has 15 residues. CDR3 amino acids: CASRRGTSGTHEQFF. CDR3 DNA: TGTGCCAGCAGACGCGGGACTAGCGGGACGCATGAGCAGTTCTTC.

The gene calls are TRBV2 and TRBJ2-3, with D possibly being TRBD2 (6 bases). Trimming left V 6 bases short and J 4 bases short, with 14 bases between. The CDR3 contains 14 residues. Germline V gene data show CDR1 as SNHLY and CDR2 as FYNNEI. CDR3 sequence reads: CASRWSSVPDTQYF. Here the CDR3 DNA reads TGTGCCAGCAGATGGTCTAGCGTCCCAGATACGCAGTATTTT.

The chain employs TRBV7-9 and TRBJ2-7; D ambiguous. CDR3 length: 15 residues. Germline V gene sequence: CDR1 SEHNR, CDR2 FQNEAQ (reference sequence). With 3 bases removed from V and 0 bases from J, the gap between germline ends came to 12 bases. CDR3 region: CASSFPDSDSYEQYF. CDR3 coding DNA: TGTGCCAGCAGCTTTCCCGACTCTGACTCCTACGAGCAGTACTTC.

The chain uses TRBV6-5 and TRBJ1-2; unclear D gene. Germline V gives CDR1 MNHEY, CDR2 SVGAGI. Trimming left V 7 bases short and J 2 bases short, with 11 bases between. The CDR3 is 13 residues long. CDR3 nucleotide sequence: TGTGCCAGCATCCCCGCCTTAAACTATGGCTACACCTTC. Its translation is CASIPALNYGYTF.

Details on this clone: This CDR3 is also generated by other DNA sequences in the sample. The V and J genes are TRBV5-1 and TRBJ1-1; no definite D call. Germline CDR1 is SGHRS and CDR2 is YFSETQ. V shed 3 bases and J shed 0 bases, with 9 bases lying between them. This CDR3 comprises 14 residues. As DNA, the CDR3 is TGCGCCAGCAGCTCGTGGACGGTGAACACTGAAGCTTTCTTT. Translated: CASSSWTVNTEAFF.

This clone came up once. The V call is TRBV15, the J call TRBJ2-1, with 7 bases that match TRBD2. The CDR3 spans 18 residues. With 4 bases clipped from V and 4 bases from J, the junction kept 16 bases outside the gene matches. The germline V gene encodes CDR1 LNHNV and CDR2 YYDKDF (reference sequence). CDR3 sequence reads: CATSTVPRTSEAYNEQFF. CDR3 nucleotide sequence: TGTGCCACCAGCACCGTTCCCCGTACTAGCGAGGCATACAATGAGCAGTTCTTC.

The chain couples TRBV9 to TRBJ2-2, with no clear D. The CDR3 loop spans 12 amino acids. V lost 4 bases and J 7 bases, leaving 8 bases between the germline ends. Germline V gene data show CDR1 as SGDLS and CDR2 as YYNGEE. CDR3 bases: TGTGCCAGCAGCACGGGCCTCGGGGAGCTGTTTTTT. Protein sequence: CASSTGLGELFF.

The gene calls are TRBV16 and TRBJ1-1, with 7 bases that match TRBD1. CDR1 KGHSY and CDR2 FQNENV come from the germline V gene. The CDR3 extends over 14 amino acids. V shed 5 bases and J 0 bases; nucleotides not matched to a gene: 3. The CDR3 nucleotides read TGTGCCAGCAGCTACGGGACAGTGAACACTGAAGCTTTCTTT. It translates to CASSYGTVNTEAFF.

In its sample, this clone was seen once. The J gene is TRBJ2-7, the V gene TRBV19; D is perhaps TRBD2 (5 bases). V lost 6 bases, J lost 5 bases, and 20 bases lay in between. Germline assignment: CDR1 LNHDA and CDR2 SQIVND (reference sequence). This CDR3 has 15 residues. As DNA, the CDR3 is TGTGCCAGTAGCGAGGGAGCGGTAGCGTCCAACGAGCAGTACTTC. Translated: CASSEGAVASNEQYF.

Remarks on this clone: Other DNA sequences in the sample encode the same CDR3. V and J are TRBV5-1 and TRBJ1-1, with no clear D. The CDR3 length is 13 residues. The germline CDR1 and CDR2 sequences are SGHRS and YFSETQ. The V end lost 1 base, the J end lost 5 bases, and 9 bases lay between the germline ends. CDR3 in DNA: TGCGCCAGCAGCTTGTTGGGTTGGACTGAAGCTTTCTTT. This encodes CASSLLGWTEAFF.

This rearrangement joins TRBV5-8 to TRBJ2-1; D may be TRBD2 (6 bases). The V gene lost 2 bases and the J gene lost 3 bases, with 15 bases spanning the gap. CDR3 length: 16 residues. The V gene's germline CDR1 is SGHTS and CDR2 YDEGEE. CDR3 region: CASSFRGRSNYNEQFF. The CDR3, as DNA: TGTGCCAGCAGCTTTCGGGGGAGGTCCAACTACAATGAGCAGTTCTTC.

The rearrangement uses TRBV5-1 and TRBJ1-2, with a possible D match to TRBD1 (6 bases). The CDR3 loop spans 13 amino acids. The ends were cut back, 2 bases at V and 8 bases at J, with 13 bases in the middle. The germline V gene encodes CDR1 SGHRS and CDR2 YFSETQ. The CDR3 region has the DNA TGCGCCAGCAGCTTTCAGGGGAGGGAAGGCTACACCTTC. This codes for CASSFQGREGYTF.

The chain links TRBV19 to TRBJ1-2; 8 bases fit TRBD1. There are 17 residues in the CDR3. Germline V gives CDR1 LNHDA, CDR2 SQIVND (reference sequence). Trimming removed 2 bases from V and 3 bases from J; junction bases left unmatched: 11. The CDR3: CASSIPSAGGFYYGYTF. CDR3 bases: TGTGCCAGTAGTATACCCAGTGCAGGGGGCTTTTACTATGGCTACACCTTC.

The chain uses TRBV11-2 and TRBJ2-1, with D maybe TRBD2 (6 bases). Trimming removed 3 bases from V and 4 bases from J, with 19 bases in between. The CDR3 totals 17 residues. CDR1 SGHAT and CDR2 FQNNGV come from the germline V gene. CDR3 nucleotides: TGTGCCAGCAGCTTGGGCCGGGCGGGATCTTTGTACAATGAGCAGTTCTTC. Protein product: CASSLGRAGSLYNEQFF. Supplemented by reference TRBV11-2 and TRBJ2-1, the full variable domain reads EAGVAQSPRYKIIEKRQSVAFWCNPISGHATLYWYQQILGQGPKLLIQFQNNGVVDDSQLPKDRFSAERLKGVDSTLKIQPAKLEDSAVYLCASSLGRAGSLYNEQFFGPGTRLTVL.

The count of this clone is one. This specimen includes other DNA sequences encoding the same CDR3. This sequence joins TRBV30 and TRBJ1-1, with D perhaps TRBD1 (5 bases). The germline CDR1 and CDR2 sequences are GTSNPN and SVGIG (reference sequence). This CDR3 has 13 residues. V was shortened by 0 bases and J by 4 bases, with 9 bases between the two germline ends. The CDR3 sequence: CAWSVGGGTEAFF. CDR3 nucleotides: TGTGCCTGGAGTGTAGGCGGGGGCACTGAAGCTTTCTTT.

The CDR3 region is CASSLTGRAGYTF. The CDR3 DNA is TGTGCCAGCAGCTTAACTGGCCGTGCTGGCTACACCTTC. The rearrangement uses TRBV7-8 and TRBJ1-2; D gene ambiguous. Germline V gene data show CDR1 as SGHVS and CDR2 as FQNEAQ. Trimming took 2 bases from V and 7 from J, leaving 11 bases between them. The CDR3 runs to 13 residues.

With regard to this clone: A junction end diverges from the germline sequence, so it may reflect a read error. The chain is built from TRBV29-1 and TRBJ2-7; possibly TRBD1 or TRBD2 for D (5 bases each). Looked up from germline, CDR1 is SQVTM and CDR2 is ANQGSEA. The CDR3 consists of 15 residues. CDR3: CGVQGDSHSPYEQYF. In DNA, the CDR3 is TGCGGCGTTCAGGGAGACAGTCACTCACCCTACGAGCAGTACTTC.

This chain connects TRBV6-5 to TRBJ2-2, with TRBD2 as a possible D gene (7 bases). Trimming stripped 4 bases from V and 4 bases from J, with 13 bases between. The germline V gene encodes CDR1 MNHEY and CDR2 SVGAGI. This CDR3 spans 15 amino acids. CDR3 sequence: CASSWGGAGTGELFF. CDR3 DNA sequence: TGTGCCAGCAGTTGGGGGGGCGCGGGCACCGGGGAGCTGTTTTTT.

The gene calls are TRBV27 and TRBJ1-2, with 9 nucleotides matching TRBD1. The CDR3 spans 15 residues. V dropped 2 bases and J dropped 8; count of bases not matched to a gene: 9. Germline CDR1 MNHEY, CDR2 SMNVEV (reference sequence). DNA for the CDR3: TGTGCCAGCAGTTTAGGGCCCGGGACAGGGAGCGGCTACACCTTC. This codes for CASSLGPGTGSGYTF.

This chain joins TRBV7-5 and TRBJ2-6; the table's D call of TRBD1 was not tested on the DNA. TRBV7-5 is a known pseudogene. The CDR3 has 18 amino acids. The CDR3 DNA sequence: TGTGCCAGAAGCCCCTCCCTCCAGGGTTTTTCTGGGGCCAACGTCCTGACTTTC. Translating gives CARSPSLQGFSGANVLTF.

V usage is TRBV11-2 and J usage is TRBJ2-7; TRBD2 matches 9 bases. Germline-derived CDR1 and CDR2 are SGHAT and FQNNGV. The CDR3 sequence is 17 residues long. Trimming took 4 bases from V and 2 from J; bases not matched to a gene: 12. The CDR3 DNA reads TGTGCCAGCAGCTCCCAGTTAACTAGCGGGCTCACCTACGAGCAGTACTTC. This codes for CASSSQLTSGLTYEQYF.